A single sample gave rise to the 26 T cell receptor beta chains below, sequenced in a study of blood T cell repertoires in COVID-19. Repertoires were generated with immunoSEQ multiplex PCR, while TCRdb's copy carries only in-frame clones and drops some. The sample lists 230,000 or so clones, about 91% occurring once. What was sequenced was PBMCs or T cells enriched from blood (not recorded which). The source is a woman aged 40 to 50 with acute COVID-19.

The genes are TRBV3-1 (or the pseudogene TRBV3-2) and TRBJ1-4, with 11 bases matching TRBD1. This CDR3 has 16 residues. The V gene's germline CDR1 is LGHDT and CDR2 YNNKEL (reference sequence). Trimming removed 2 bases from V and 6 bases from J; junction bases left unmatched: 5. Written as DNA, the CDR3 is TGTGCCAGCAGCCAAAAAGGGACAGGGGGGTATGAAAAACTGTTTTTT. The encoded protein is CASSQKGTGGYEKLFF.

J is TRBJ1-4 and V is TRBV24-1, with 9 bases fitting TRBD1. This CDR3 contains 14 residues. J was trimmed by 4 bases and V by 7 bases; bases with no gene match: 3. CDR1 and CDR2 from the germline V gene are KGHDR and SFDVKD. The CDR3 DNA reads TGTGCCACCAGGGGGGGACAGGGTAATGAAAAACTGTTTTTT. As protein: CATRGGQGNEKLFF.

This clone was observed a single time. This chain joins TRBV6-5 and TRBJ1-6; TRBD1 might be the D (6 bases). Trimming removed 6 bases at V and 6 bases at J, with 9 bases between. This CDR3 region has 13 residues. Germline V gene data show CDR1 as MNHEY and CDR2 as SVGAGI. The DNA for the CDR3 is TGTGCCAGCAGGCAGGGGTTTAATTCACCCCTCCACTTT. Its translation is CASRQGFNSPLHF.

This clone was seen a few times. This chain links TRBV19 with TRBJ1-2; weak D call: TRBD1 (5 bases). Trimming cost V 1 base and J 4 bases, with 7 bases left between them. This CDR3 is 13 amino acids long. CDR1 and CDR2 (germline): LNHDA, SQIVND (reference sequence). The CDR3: CASSIGQTYGYTF. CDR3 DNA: TGTGCCAGTAGTATAGGACAGACCTATGGCTACACCTTC.

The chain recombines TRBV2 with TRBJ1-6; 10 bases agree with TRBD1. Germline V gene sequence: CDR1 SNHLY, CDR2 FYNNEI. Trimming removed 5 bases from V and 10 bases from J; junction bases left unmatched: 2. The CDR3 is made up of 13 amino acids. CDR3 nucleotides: TGTGCCAGCAGTCGGGACAGGGGATCACCCCTCCACTTT. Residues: CASSRDRGSPLHF.

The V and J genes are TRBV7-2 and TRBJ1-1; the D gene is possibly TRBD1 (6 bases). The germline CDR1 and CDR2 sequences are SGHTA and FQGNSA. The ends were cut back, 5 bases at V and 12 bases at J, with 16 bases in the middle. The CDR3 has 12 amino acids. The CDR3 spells CASSPLDSKTFF. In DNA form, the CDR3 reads TGTGCCAGCAGCCCCCTGGACAGTAAAACTTTCTTT. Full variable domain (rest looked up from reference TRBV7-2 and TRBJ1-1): GAGVSQSPSNKVTEKGKDVELRCDPISGHTALYWYRQSLGQGLEFLIYFQGNSAPDKSGLPSDRFSAERTGGSVSTLTIQRTQQEDSAVYLCASSPLDSKTFFGQGTRLTVV.

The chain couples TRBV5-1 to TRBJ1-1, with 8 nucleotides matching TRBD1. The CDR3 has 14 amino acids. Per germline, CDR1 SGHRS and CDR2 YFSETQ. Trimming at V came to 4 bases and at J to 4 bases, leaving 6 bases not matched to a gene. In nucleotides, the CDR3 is TGCGCCAGCAGCGAGGACAGGGCAATCACTGAAGCTTTCTTT. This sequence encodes CASSEDRAITEAFF.

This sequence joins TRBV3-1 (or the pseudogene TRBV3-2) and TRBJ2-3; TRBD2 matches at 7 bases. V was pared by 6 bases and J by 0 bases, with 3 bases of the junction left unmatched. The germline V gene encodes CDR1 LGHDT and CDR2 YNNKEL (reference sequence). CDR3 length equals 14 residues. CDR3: CASRGGVSTDTQYF. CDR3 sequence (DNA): TGTGCCAGCAGGGGGGGGGTTAGCACAGATACGCAGTATTTT.

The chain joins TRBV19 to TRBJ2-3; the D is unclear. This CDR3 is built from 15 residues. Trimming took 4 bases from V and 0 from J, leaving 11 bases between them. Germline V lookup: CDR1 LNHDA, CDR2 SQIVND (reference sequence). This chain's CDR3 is CASSKARSSTDTQYF. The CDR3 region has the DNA TGTGCCAGTAGTAAAGCCCGATCTAGCACAGATACGCAGTATTTT.

The CDR3 spells CASSLVGGLTEAFF. CDR3 nucleotide sequence: TGTGCCAGCAGCTTAGTAGGGGGTCTGACTGAAGCTTTCTTT. This sequence joins TRBV7-9 and TRBJ1-1; D possibly corresponds to TRBD1 (6 bases). Germline CDR1 and CDR2: SEHNR and FQNEAQ (reference sequence). This CDR3 is 14 amino acids long. V was pared by 1 base and J by 5 bases, with 11 bases between.

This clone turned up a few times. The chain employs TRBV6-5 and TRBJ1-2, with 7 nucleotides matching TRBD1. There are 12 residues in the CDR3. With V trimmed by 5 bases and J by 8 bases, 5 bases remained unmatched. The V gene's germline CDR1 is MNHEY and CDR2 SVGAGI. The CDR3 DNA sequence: TGTGCCAGCAGTAAGACAGGGAGCGGCTACACCTTC. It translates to CASSKTGSGYTF.

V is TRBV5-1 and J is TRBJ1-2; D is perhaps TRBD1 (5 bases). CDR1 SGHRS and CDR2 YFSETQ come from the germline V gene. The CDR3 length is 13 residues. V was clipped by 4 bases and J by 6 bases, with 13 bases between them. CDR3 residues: CASSPSGVHGYTF. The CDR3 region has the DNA TGCGCCAGCAGCCCGTCGGGGGTTCATGGCTACACCTTC.

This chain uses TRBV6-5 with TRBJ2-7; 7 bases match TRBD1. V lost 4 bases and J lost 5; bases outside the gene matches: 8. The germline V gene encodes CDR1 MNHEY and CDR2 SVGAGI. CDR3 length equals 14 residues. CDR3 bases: TGTGCCAGCAGTTGGGACAAACAGGGGAACGAGCAGTACGTC. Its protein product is CASSWDKQGNEQYV.

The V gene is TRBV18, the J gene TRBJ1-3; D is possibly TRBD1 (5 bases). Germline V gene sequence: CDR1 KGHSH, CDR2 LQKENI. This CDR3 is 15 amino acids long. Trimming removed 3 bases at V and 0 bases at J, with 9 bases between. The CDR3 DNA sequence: TGTGCCAGCTCACCGACAGCATCCTCTGGAAACACCATATATTTT. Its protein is CASSPTASSGNTIYF.

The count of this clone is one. The CDR3 DNA sequence: TGTGCCAGCAGCCAGGACAGAGATACGCAGTATTTT. It yields the protein CASSQDRDTQYF. V gene TRBV7-2 combines with J gene TRBJ2-3, with a weak D call TRBD1 (6 bases). The CDR3 contains 12 residues. Looked up from germline, CDR1 is SGHTA and CDR2 is FQGNSA. Trimming cost V 5 bases and J 5 bases, with 8 bases left between them.

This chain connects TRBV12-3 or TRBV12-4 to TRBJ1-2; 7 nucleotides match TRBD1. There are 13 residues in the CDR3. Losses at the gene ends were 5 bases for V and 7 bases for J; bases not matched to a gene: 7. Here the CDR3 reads CASSPQGIGGYTF. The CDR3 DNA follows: TGTGCCAGCAGTCCACAGGGGATCGGTGGCTACACCTTC.

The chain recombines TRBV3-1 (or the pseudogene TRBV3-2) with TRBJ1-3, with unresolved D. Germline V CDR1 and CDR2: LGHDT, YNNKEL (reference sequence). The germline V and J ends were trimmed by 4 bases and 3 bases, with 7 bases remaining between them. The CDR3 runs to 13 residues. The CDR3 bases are TGTGCCAGCAGCCCACCCGGTGGAAACACCATATATTTT. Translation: CASSPPGGNTIYF.

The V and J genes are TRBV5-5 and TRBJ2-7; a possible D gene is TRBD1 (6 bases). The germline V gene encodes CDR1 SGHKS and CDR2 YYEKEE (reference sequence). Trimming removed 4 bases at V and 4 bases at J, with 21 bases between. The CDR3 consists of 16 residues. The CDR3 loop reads CASSPKGETTNYEQYF. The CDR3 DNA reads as TGTGCCAGCAGCCCCAAGGGGGAGACCACAAATTACGAGCAGTACTTC.

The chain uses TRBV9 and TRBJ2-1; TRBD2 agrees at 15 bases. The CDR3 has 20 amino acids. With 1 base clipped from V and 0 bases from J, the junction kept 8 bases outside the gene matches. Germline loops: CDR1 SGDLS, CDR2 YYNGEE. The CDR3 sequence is CASSVTGLAGGQSSYNEQFF. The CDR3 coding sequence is TGTGCCAGCAGCGTAACCGGACTAGCGGGAGGGCAGAGCTCCTACAATGAGCAGTTCTTC.

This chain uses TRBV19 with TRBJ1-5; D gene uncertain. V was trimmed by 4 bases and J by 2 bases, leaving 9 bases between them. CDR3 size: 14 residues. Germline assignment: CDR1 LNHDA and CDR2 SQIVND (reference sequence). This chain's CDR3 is CASSREQGNQPQHF. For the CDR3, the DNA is TGTGCCAGTAGTAGGGAGCAAGGCAATCAGCCCCAGCATTTT.

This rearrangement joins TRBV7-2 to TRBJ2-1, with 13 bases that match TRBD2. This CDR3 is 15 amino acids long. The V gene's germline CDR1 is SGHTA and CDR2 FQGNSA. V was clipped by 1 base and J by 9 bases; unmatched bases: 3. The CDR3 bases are TGTGCCAGCAGCTTAGGACTAGCGGGAGGAGGTGAGCAGTTCTTC. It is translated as CASSLGLAGGGEQFF.

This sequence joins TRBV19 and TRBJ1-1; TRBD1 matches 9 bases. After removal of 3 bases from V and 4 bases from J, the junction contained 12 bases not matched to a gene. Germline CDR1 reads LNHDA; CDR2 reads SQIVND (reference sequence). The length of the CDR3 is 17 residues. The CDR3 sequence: CASSMWGTGGALTEAFF. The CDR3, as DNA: TGTGCCAGTAGTATGTGGGGTACAGGGGGCGCGCTCACTGAAGCTTTCTTT.

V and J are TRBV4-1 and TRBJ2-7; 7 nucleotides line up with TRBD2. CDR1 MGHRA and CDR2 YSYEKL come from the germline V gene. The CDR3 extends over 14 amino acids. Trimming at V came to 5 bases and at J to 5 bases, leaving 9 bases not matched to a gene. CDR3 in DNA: TGCGCCAGCAGCGACCCCTGGGGGGGGGACGAGCAGTACTTC. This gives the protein CASSDPWGGDEQYF.

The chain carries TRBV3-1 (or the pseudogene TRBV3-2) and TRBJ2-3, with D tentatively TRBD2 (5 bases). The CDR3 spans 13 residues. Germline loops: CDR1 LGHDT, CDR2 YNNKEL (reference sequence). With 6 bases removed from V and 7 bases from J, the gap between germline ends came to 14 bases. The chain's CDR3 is CASRGAGRNTQYF. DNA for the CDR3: TGTGCCAGCAGGGGCGCGGGTAGGAATACGCAGTATTTT.

CDR3 region: CASSSGTVDTQYF. The CDR3 region has the DNA TGTGCCAGCAGTTCCGGGACAGTAGATACGCAGTATTTT. V and J are TRBV2 and TRBJ2-3; 7 bases line up with TRBD1. Germline V gives CDR1 SNHLY, CDR2 FYNNEI. The CDR3 contains 13 residues. V shed 5 bases, J shed 5 bases, and the junction held 4 bases outside the gene matches.

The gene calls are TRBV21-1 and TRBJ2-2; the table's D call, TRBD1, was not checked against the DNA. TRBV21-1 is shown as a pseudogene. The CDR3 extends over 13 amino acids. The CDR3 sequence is CASSKQNAGELFF. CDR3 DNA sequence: TGTGCCAGCAGCAAACAGAATGCCGGGGAGCTGTTTTTT.